These 27 T cell receptor beta chains originate from one sample sequenced in a study of T cell responses to AZD1222 COVID-19 vaccine. The data were produced by immunoSEQ multiplex PCR, yet TCRdb's version contains in-frame clones alone and is incomplete. The sample records 150,000 to 200,000 clones, 85% to 95% being singletons. Sequenced here: peripheral blood, sampled on day 0 of AZD1222 vaccination. Receptors were obtained from an adult in good health.

The genes are TRBV19 and TRBJ1-2; a weak D match, TRBD1 (6 bases). From germline, CDR1 is LNHDA and CDR2 SQIVND (reference sequence). Trimming pared 7 bases from V and 0 bases from J, leaving 12 bases between. The CDR3 has 14 residues. CDR3 DNA sequence: TGTGCCAGTACCCGGGACAACACTAACTATGGCTACACCTTC. It codes for CASTRDNTNYGYTF.

The V and J genes are TRBV11-2 and TRBJ2-3; D not certain. The germline V gene has CDR1 SGHAT and CDR2 FQNNGV. The CDR3 spans 15 residues. V lost 2 bases to trimming and J lost 6 bases, with 15 bases between them. The CDR3 DNA follows: TGTGCCAGCAGCTTACGTGACGGCTCTTGGGATACGCAGTATTTT. Amino acids: CASSLRDGSWDTQYF.

This clone has just one count. The rearrangement links TRBV19 to TRBJ1-2; 10 bases fit TRBD1. Germline V gene sequence: CDR1 LNHDA, CDR2 SQIVND (reference sequence). The CDR3 extends over 16 amino acids. With V trimmed by 1 base and J by 4 bases, 6 bases remained unmatched. The chain's CDR3 is CASSIARDRGFYGYTF. CDR3 in DNA: TGTGCCAGTAGTATAGCCCGGGACAGGGGATTCTATGGCTACACCTTC.

The genes are TRBV12-3 or TRBV12-4 and TRBJ1-2; D gene ambiguous. V lost 7 bases and J lost 3, with 9 bases in between. The CDR3 totals 12 residues. CDR3 bases: TGTGCCAGCACGGGAAGGGACTATGGCTACACCTTC. It translates to CASTGRDYGYTF.

In regard to this clone: The same CDR3 arises from other DNA sequences in this sample as well. This chain links TRBV27 with TRBJ1-2; no clear D. The CDR3 sequence is 14 residues long. The V gene's germline CDR1 is MNHEY and CDR2 SMNVEV (reference sequence). Trimming removed 2 bases from V and 5 bases from J, with 12 bases in between. In DNA form, the CDR3 reads TGTGCCAGCAGTTTAATCGGCAGAGGATATGGCTACACCTTC. Protein product: CASSLIGRGYGYTF.

The chain carries TRBV28 and TRBJ1-2; possible D gene TRBD1, 6 bases. The CDR3 has 14 amino acids. Germline V gene data show CDR1 as MDHEN and CDR2 as SYDVKM. V shed 7 bases and J shed 8 bases, with 20 bases lying between them. Written as DNA, the CDR3 is TGTGCCAGCATCCAAGGAGGGGGAAGTCGGGGCTACACCTTC. Its protein is CASIQGGGSRGYTF.

This clone was recorded once. V is TRBV6-5 and J is TRBJ2-5, with 9 positions matching TRBD1. V dropped 7 bases and J dropped 4; count of bases not matched to a gene: 7. Germline-derived CDR1 and CDR2 are MNHEY and SVGAGI. The CDR3 is 14 residues long. The CDR3 is CASIETGGRETQYF. The DNA for the CDR3 is TGTGCCAGCATCGAAACAGGGGGCAGAGAGACCCAGTACTTC.

The chain combines TRBV6-5 with TRBJ1-6, with D uncertain. Between the trimmed V and J ends, which lost 7 bases and 7 bases, there was a span of 17 bases. CDR3 size: 15 residues. Germline V CDR1 and CDR2: MNHEY, SVGAGI. Written as DNA, the CDR3 is TGTGCCAGCACCAAGAGTCACCTTGGGAATTCACCCCTCCACTTT. The encoded protein is CASTKSHLGNSPLHF.

The gene calls are TRBV3-1 (or the pseudogene TRBV3-2) and TRBJ2-3; D unclear. In germline, CDR1 is LGHDT, CDR2 YNNKEL (reference sequence). This CDR3 spans 12 amino acids. V lost 2 bases to trimming and J lost 5 bases, with 5 bases between them. The CDR3 is CASSQSVDTQYF. The DNA for the CDR3 is TGTGCCAGCAGCCAATCGGTAGATACGCAGTATTTT.

The V and J genes are TRBV7-2 and TRBJ1-4; the D gene is possibly TRBD1 (6 bases). This CDR3 spans 16 amino acids. V dropped 0 bases and J dropped 2 bases, with 10 bases sitting between them. Germline values: CDR1 SGHTA, CDR2 FQGNSA. CDR3 in amino acids: CASSLAYRATNEKLFF. The CDR3 DNA reads TGTGCCAGCAGCTTAGCCTACAGGGCCACTAATGAAAAACTGTTTTTT.

The chain has TRBV5-6 and TRBJ2-3; 10 bases are shared with TRBD1. J was trimmed by 6 bases and V by 0 bases; bases with no gene match: 4. The CDR3 contains 15 residues. Per the germline V gene, CDR1 is SGHDT and CDR2 is YYEEEE. The CDR3 region is CASSLGQGASDTQYF. CDR3 sequence (DNA): TGTGCCAGCAGCTTGGGACAGGGGGCGTCGGATACGCAGTATTTT.

This clone was picked up one time. The chain recombines TRBV6-5 with TRBJ2-5; D is possibly TRBD1 (6 bases). The germline V gene has CDR1 MNHEY and CDR2 SVGAGI. The length of the CDR3 is 12 residues. Trimming removed 4 bases from V and 6 bases from J, with 9 bases in between. The DNA for the CDR3 is TGTGCCAGCAGTTTCACAGGGCAGACCCAGTACTTC. This translates into CASSFTGQTQYF.

Comments on this clone: This same CDR3 is encoded by further DNA sequences in the sample. The chain is built from TRBV3-1 (or the pseudogene TRBV3-2) and TRBJ2-2; D ambiguous. CDR1 is LGHDT, CDR2 YNNKEL, per germline (reference sequence). With 3 bases removed from V and 4 bases from J, the gap between germline ends came to 15 bases. This CDR3 has 16 residues. CDR3 region: CASSHRIRASTGELFF. The DNA for the CDR3 is TGTGCCAGCAGCCACAGAATTAGGGCGAGCACCGGGGAGCTGTTTTTT.

As concerns this clone: This sample includes further DNA sequences coding for the same CDR3. The V gene is TRBV18, the J gene TRBJ1-1; no clear D gene. The CDR3 loop spans 15 amino acids. Germline CDR1 and CDR2: KGHSH and LQKENI. V was trimmed by 5 bases and J by 1 base, leaving 14 bases between them. CDR3 DNA: TGTGCCAGCTCAAGATCGACCGCCACGAACACTGAAGCTTTCTTT. It encodes CASSRSTATNTEAFF. Based on the CDR3 plus reference TRBV18 and TRBJ1-1, the full variable domain is NAGVMQNPRHLVRRRGQEARLRCSPMKGHSHVYWYRQLPEEGLKFMVYLQKENIIDESGMPKERFSAEFPKEGPSILRIQQVVRGDSAAYFCASSRSTATNTEAFFGQGTRLTVV.

J is TRBJ2-7 and V is TRBV6-4, with a weak D call TRBD1 (6 bases). The CDR3 runs to 14 residues. Per germline, CDR1 MRHNA and CDR2 SNTAGT. V was pared by 9 bases and J by 8 bases, with 23 bases between. The CDR3 bases are TGTGCCAGTCCCTACTTAGGACAGATATCCCAGCAGTACTTC. It translates to CASPYLGQISQQYF.

V is TRBV3-1 (or the pseudogene TRBV3-2) and J is TRBJ1-5, with 9 bases lining up with TRBD1. The CDR3 sequence is 20 residues long. J was trimmed by 7 bases and V by 2 bases; bases with no gene match: 21. The germline gives CDR1 LGHDT, CDR2 YNNKEL (reference sequence). DNA of the CDR3: TGTGCCAGCAGCCAACCAGTCCGGGACAGGGCGGAGGAGGGAGGCCAGCCCCAGCATTTT. This translates into CASSQPVRDRAEEGGQPQHF.

The chain couples TRBV2 to TRBJ2-7, with D perhaps matching TRBD2 (6 bases). The V end was cut by 4 bases, the J end by 7 bases, with 17 bases between. The CDR3 is 14 amino acids. Germline V CDR1 and CDR2: SNHLY, FYNNEI. The CDR3 protein is CASSGAGTFPEQYF. CDR3 DNA sequence: TGTGCCAGCAGTGGCGCGGGGACTTTCCCGGAGCAGTACTTC.

The chain combines TRBV19 with TRBJ1-4, with D perhaps TRBD1 (5 bases). This CDR3 contains 16 residues. CDR1 and CDR2 (germline): LNHDA, SQIVND (reference sequence). The germline V and J ends were trimmed by 5 bases and 0 bases, with 13 bases remaining between them. The CDR3 sequence is CASSSTVFATNEKLFF. CDR3 nucleotide sequence: TGTGCCAGTAGTTCGACAGTTTTTGCAACTAATGAAAAACTGTTTTTT.

V gene TRBV9 combines with J gene TRBJ2-5, with 9 bases aligning to TRBD2. The germline V gene has CDR1 SGDLS and CDR2 YYNGEE. V lost 5 bases and J lost 5; bases outside the gene matches: 10. The CDR3 is 15 amino acids. The chain's CDR3 is CASSPRRGGYETQYF. The CDR3 nucleotides read TGTGCCAGCAGTCCCCGGCGGGGGGGCTATGAGACCCAGTACTTC.

The chain has TRBV11-2 and TRBJ2-7; D call uncertain. CDR1 SGHAT and CDR2 FQNNGV come from the germline V gene. V was pared by 5 bases and J by 7 bases, with 12 bases between. This CDR3 is 12 amino acids long. The DNA for the CDR3 is TGTGCCAGCAGCCCAACCACCCGGGAGCAGTACTTC. Its protein is CASSPTTREQYF.

On this clone itself: This specimen includes other DNA sequences encoding the same CDR3. The chain's CDR3 is CASSPRLNNEQFF. CDR3 coding DNA: TGTGCCAGCAGTCCACGACTAAACAATGAGCAGTTCTTC. The V call is TRBV12-3 or TRBV12-4, the J call TRBJ2-1; TRBD2 is a possible D gene (5 bases). The CDR3 runs to 13 residues. V was pared by 5 bases and J by 5 bases, with 10 bases between.

CDR3 coding DNA: TGCAGCGTAGCTAGATCAAGTGCAGATACGCAGTATTTT. Its protein product is CSVARSSADTQYF. This chain connects TRBV29-1 to TRBJ2-3; the D is unclear. Trimming cost V 6 bases and J 4 bases, with 14 bases left between them. Germline CDR1 and CDR2: SQVTM and ANQGSEA. This CDR3 comprises 13 residues.

The V and J genes are TRBV10-3 and TRBJ1-3; D possibly corresponds to TRBD1 (6 bases). Per germline, CDR1 ENHRY and CDR2 SYGVKD. The CDR3 spans 13 residues. V gave up 4 bases and J gave up 2 bases, with 6 bases separating them. The CDR3 loop reads CAISGGPGNTIYF. DNA for the CDR3: TGTGCCATCAGTGGGGGGCCTGGAAACACCATATATTTT.

This clone was detected only once. The chain is built from TRBV5-1 and TRBJ2-5; 9 bases are shared with TRBD1. Per the germline V gene, CDR1 is SGHRS and CDR2 is YFSETQ. V lost 3 bases, J lost 4 bases, and 10 bases stayed unmatched. The CDR3 has 16 residues. The CDR3 loop reads CASSWMGQGGRETQYF. CDR3 nucleotides: TGCGCCAGCAGCTGGATGGGACAGGGAGGTCGAGAGACCCAGTACTTC. Using reference TRBV5-1 and TRBJ2-5 for the parts outside the CDR3, the full variable domain is KAGVTQTPRYLIKTRGQQVTLSCSPISGHRSVSWYQQTPGQGLQFLFEYFSETQRNKGNFPGRFSGRQFSNSRSEMNVSTLELGDSALYLCASSWMGQGGRETQYFGPGTRLLVL.

This clone was found once. The chain couples TRBV6-5 to TRBJ1-5; D gene unclear. The ends were cut back, 4 bases at V and 7 bases at J, with 14 bases in the middle. The CDR3 runs to 14 residues. Germline V gene data show CDR1 as MNHEY and CDR2 as SVGAGI. In nucleotides, the CDR3 is TGTGCCAGCAGTTCGGGCTCCCACGACCAGCCCCAGCATTTT. This encodes CASSSGSHDQPQHF.

The rearrangement links TRBV10-3 to TRBJ2-2, with unresolved D. Trimming took 8 bases from V and 7 from J, leaving 20 bases between them. The CDR3 is made up of 15 amino acids. Germline values: CDR1 ENHRY, CDR2 SYGVKD. CDR3 sequence: CAIGVGSAFSGELFF. Written as DNA, the CDR3 is TGTGCCATCGGAGTTGGCAGCGCCTTTAGCGGGGAGCTGTTTTTT.

The V call is TRBV4-3, the J call TRBJ1-3; 7 nucleotides line up with TRBD1. This CDR3 has 16 residues. From germline, CDR1 is LGHNA and CDR2 YSLEER. Trimming took 1 base from V and 8 from J; bases not matched to a gene: 11. CDR3 DNA: TGCGCCAGCAGCCAAGTACCGAACAGAGGGACAGACACCATATATTTT. Its protein product is CASSQVPNRGTDTIYF.